This passage covers 8 T cell receptor beta chains from one sample sequenced in a study of glioma-infiltrating T cells. Using RNA template, CDR3s of TCR alpha and beta were amplified with iRepertoire arm-PCR. TCRdb fed the multiplex PCR reads into MiXCR, producing one record per CDR3 protein. The table records about 89,000 distinct CDR3 sequences, under 30% of them present only once. The specimen sequenced was glioma tissue, nonneoplastic brain tissue, or PBMCs (not recorded which). The receptors stem from a human donor with low-grade glioma or glioblastoma, undergoing nonglioma brain surgery, or in good health (not recorded which).

This chain uses TRBV3-1 with TRBJ2-3; TRBD2 aligns across 12 bases. The germline gives CDR1 LGHDT, CDR2 YNNKEL (reference sequence). J lost 9 bases, V lost 0 bases, and 13 bases had no gene match. CDR3 length equals 18 residues. Here the CDR3 reads CASSQDGGLAGKTSTQYF. The CDR3 nucleotides are TGTGCCAGCAGCCAAGATGGAGGACTAGCGGGAAAAACGTCGACGCAGTATTTT.

The chain joins TRBV20-1 to TRBJ2-7, with D tentatively TRBD1 or TRBD2 (5 bases each). Germline CDR1 DFQATT, CDR2 SNEGSKA (reference sequence). CDR3 size: 16 residues. Trimming pared 6 bases from V and 4 bases from J, leaving 25 bases between. The DNA of the CDR3 is TGCAGTGCCAGCAGTTACAGCAGGGACGGAGGTTACGAGCAGTACTTC. Residues: CSASSYSRDGGYEQYF.

This clonotype was found many times. V is TRBV7-2 and J is TRBJ1-1; D gene unclear. The CDR3 sequence is 14 residues long. CDR1 is SGHTA and CDR2 is FQGNSA in the germline V gene. V lost 6 bases to trimming and J lost 3 bases, with 14 bases between them. The CDR3 here is CASSPGRVDTEAFF. The CDR3 nucleotides read TGTGCCAGCAGTCCTGGTAGGGTGGACACTGAAGCTTTCTTT. Together with reference TRBV7-2 and TRBJ1-1, the CDR3 gives the full variable domain: GAGVSQSPSNKVTEKGKDVELRCDPISGHTALYWYRQSLGQGLEFLIYFQGNSAPDKSGLPSDRFSAERTGGSVSTLTIQRTQQEDSAVYLCASSPGRVDTEAFFGQGTRLTVV.

V gene TRBV20-1 combines with J gene TRBJ2-7, with 7 bases identical to TRBD1. With 0 bases clipped from V and 3 bases from J, the junction kept 8 bases outside the gene matches. CDR3 length: 15 residues. Germline loops: CDR1 DFQATT, CDR2 SNEGSKA (reference sequence). CDR3 loop: CSARDSRDSYYEQYF. CDR3 nucleotides: TGCAGTGCTAGAGATAGCCGGGACAGCTACTACGAGCAGTACTTC.

A few counts support this clonotype. V usage is TRBV5-5 and J usage is TRBJ1-1; the D gene is possibly TRBD1 (5 bases). V lost 0 bases and J 1 base, leaving 10 bases between the germline ends. The germline V gene has CDR1 SGHKS and CDR2 YYEKEE (reference sequence). The CDR3 loop spans 15 amino acids. The CDR3 DNA sequence: TGTGCCAGCAGCTTGGTGCTGGGGCCGAACACTGAAGCTTTCTTT. Translated: CASSLVLGPNTEAFF. The full variable domain, rest sourced from reference TRBV5-5 and TRBJ1-1, is DAGVTQSPTHLIKTRGQQVTLRCSPISGHKSVSWYQQVLGQGPQFIFQYYEKEERGRGNFPDRFSARQFPNYSSELNVNALLLGDSALYLCASSLVLGPNTEAFFGQGTRLTVV.

There are many counts of this clonotype. The chain recombines TRBV7-7 with TRBJ1-5; no reliable D call. Germline V lookup: CDR1 SSHAT, CDR2 FNYEAQ (reference sequence). Deletions cut 4 bases from V and 0 bases from J, with 4 bases between. The CDR3 extends over 13 amino acids. The CDR3 nucleotides read TGTGCCAGCAGCTGGTATAGCAATCAGCCCCAGCATTTT. Protein: CASSWYSNQPQHF.

This clonotype came up many times. The chain uses TRBV4-2 and TRBJ1-3, with 7 nucleotides matching TRBD1. Germline CDR1 reads LGHNA; CDR2 reads YNFKEQ. The CDR3 consists of 12 residues. V shed 4 bases and J 11 bases; nucleotides not matched to a gene: 5. The CDR3 sequence: CASSLDRAPIYF. As DNA, the CDR3 is TGTGCCAGCAGCCTAGACAGGGCCCCCATATATTTT.

The chain joins TRBV2 to TRBJ2-5, with 7 nucleotides matching TRBD2. With 4 bases clipped from V and 5 bases from J, the junction kept 10 bases outside the gene matches. This CDR3 spans 15 amino acids. Germline V lookup: CDR1 SNHLY, CDR2 FYNNEI. The CDR3 DNA reads as TGTGCCAGCAGTGGCCCCGGGACTATGGATGAGACCCAGTACTTC. Its translation is CASSGPGTMDETQYF.